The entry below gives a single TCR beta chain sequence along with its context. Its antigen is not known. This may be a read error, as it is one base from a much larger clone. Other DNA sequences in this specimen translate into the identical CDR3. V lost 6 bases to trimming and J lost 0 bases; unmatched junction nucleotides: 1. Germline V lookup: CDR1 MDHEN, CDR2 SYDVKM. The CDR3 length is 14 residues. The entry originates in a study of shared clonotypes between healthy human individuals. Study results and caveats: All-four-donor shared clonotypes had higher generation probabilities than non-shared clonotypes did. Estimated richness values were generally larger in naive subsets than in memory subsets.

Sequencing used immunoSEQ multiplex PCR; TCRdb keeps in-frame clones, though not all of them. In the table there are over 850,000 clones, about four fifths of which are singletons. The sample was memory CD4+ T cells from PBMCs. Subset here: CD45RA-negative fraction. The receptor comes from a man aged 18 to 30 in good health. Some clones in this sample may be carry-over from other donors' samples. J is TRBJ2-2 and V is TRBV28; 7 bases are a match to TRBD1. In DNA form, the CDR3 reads TGTGCCAGCAGCGGGACAGCGAACACCGGGGAGCTGTTTTTT. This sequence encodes CASSGTANTGELFF.